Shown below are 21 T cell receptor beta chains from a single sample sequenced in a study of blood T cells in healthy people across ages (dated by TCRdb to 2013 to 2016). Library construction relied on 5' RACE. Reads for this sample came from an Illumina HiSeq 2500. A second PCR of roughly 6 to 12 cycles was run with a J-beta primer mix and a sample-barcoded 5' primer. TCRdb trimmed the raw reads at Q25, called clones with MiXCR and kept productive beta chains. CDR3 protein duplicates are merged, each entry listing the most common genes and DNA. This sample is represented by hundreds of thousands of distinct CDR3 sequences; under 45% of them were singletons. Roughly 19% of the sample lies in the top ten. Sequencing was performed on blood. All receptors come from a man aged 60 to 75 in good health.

CDR3 coding DNA: TGCGCCAGCAGCTTAAAGCCTCCTCCTGAGACCCAGTACTTC. Translated: CASSLKPPPETQYF. This chain connects TRBV5-1 to TRBJ2-5; no reliable D call. Germline V lookup: CDR1 SGHRS, CDR2 YFSETQ. The CDR3 runs 14 residues. The V end lost 2 bases, the J end lost 5 bases, and 13 bases lay between the germline ends.

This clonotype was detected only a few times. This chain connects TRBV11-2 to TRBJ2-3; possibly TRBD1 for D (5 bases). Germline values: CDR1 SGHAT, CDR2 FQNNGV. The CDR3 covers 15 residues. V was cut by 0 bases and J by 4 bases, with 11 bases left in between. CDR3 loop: CASSLDPGSPDTQYF. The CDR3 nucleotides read TGTGCCAGCAGCTTAGATCCAGGGTCCCCAGATACGCAGTATTTT.

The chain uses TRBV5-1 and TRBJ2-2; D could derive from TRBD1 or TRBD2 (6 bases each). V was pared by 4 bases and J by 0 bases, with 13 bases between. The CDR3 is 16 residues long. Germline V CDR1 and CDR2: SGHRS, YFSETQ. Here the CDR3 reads CASSGGGTPNTGELFF. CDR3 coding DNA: TGCGCCAGCAGCGGCGGAGGGACACCGAACACCGGGGAGCTGTTTTTT.

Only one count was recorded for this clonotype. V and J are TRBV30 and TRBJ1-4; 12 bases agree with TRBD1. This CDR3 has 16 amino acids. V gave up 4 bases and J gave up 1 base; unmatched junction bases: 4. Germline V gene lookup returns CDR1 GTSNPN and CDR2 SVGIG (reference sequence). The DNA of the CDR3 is TGTGCCTGGACCGGGACAGGGGGCAAAACTAATGAAAAACTGTTTTTT. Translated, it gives CAWTGTGGKTNEKLFF.

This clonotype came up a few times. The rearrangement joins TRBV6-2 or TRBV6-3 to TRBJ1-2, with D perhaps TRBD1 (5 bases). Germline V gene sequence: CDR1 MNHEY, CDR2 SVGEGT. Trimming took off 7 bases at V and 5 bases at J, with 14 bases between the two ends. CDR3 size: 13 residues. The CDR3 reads CASTTVGTYGYTF. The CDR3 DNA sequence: TGTGCCAGCACCACGGTAGGGACGTATGGCTACACCTTC.

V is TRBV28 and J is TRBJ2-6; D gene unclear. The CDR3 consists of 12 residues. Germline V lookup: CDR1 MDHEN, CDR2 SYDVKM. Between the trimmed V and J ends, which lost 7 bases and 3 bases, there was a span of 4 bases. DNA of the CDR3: TGTGCCAGCAATGTTGGGGCCAACGTCCTGACTTTC. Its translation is CASNVGANVLTF.

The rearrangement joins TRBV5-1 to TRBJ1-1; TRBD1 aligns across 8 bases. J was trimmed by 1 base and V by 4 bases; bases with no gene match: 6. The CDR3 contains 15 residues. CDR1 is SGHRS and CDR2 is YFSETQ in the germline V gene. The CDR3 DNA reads TGCGCCAGCAGCCCGGACAGGGAGCCGAACACTGAAGCTTTCTTT. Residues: CASSPDREPNTEAFF. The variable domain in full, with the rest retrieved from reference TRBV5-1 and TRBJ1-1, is KAGVTQTPRYLIKTRGQQVTLSCSPISGHRSVSWYQQTPGQGLQFLFEYFSETQRNKGNFPGRFSGRQFSNSRSEMNVSTLELGDSALYLCASSPDREPNTEAFFGQGTRLTVV.

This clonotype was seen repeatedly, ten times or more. The CDR3 region has the DNA TGTGCCAGCAGCCTCGGGACAGGGCTCGAGCAGTACTTC. Its translation: CASSLGTGLEQYF. The chain uses TRBV7-3 and TRBJ2-7, with 9 bases aligning to TRBD1. J was trimmed by 6 bases and V by 5 bases; bases with no gene match: 5. The CDR3 runs 13 residues. Germline lookup yields CDR1 SGHTA and CDR2 FQGTGA. The entire variable domain, with the rest obtained from reference TRBV7-3 and TRBJ2-7, is as follows: GAGVSQTPSNKVTEKGKYVELRCDPISGHTALYWYRQSLGQGPEFLIYFQGTGAADDSGLPNDRFFAVRPEGSVSTLKIQRTERGDSAVYLCASSLGTGLEQYFGPGTRLTVT.

The CDR3 protein is CASRSADTQYF. CDR3 bases: TGTGCCTCAAGGTCGGCAGATACGCAGTATTTT. This chain links TRBV12-3 or TRBV12-4 with TRBJ2-3; unclear D gene. The CDR3 loop spans 11 amino acids. The V end lost 11 bases, the J end lost 4 bases, and 10 bases lay between the germline ends.

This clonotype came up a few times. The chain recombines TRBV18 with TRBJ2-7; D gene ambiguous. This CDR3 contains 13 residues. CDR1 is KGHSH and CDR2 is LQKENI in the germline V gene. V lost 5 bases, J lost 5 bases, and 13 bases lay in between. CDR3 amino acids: CASSRQAGDEQYF. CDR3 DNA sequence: TGTGCCAGCTCAAGGCAGGCTGGGGACGAGCAGTACTTC. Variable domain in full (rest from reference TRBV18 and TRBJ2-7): NAGVMQNPRHLVRRRGQEARLRCSPMKGHSHVYWYRQLPEEGLKFMVYLQKENIIDESGMPKERFSAEFPKEGPSILRIQQVVRGDSAAYFCASSRQAGDEQYFGPGTRLTVT.

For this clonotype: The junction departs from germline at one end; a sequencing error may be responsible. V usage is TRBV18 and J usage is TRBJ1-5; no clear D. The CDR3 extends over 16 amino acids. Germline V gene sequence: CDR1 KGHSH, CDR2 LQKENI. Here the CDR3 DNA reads TGTACCAGCTCCCTGGTGGCGGGCCAAAGCAATCAGCCCCAGCATTTT. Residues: CTSSLVAGQSNQPQHF.

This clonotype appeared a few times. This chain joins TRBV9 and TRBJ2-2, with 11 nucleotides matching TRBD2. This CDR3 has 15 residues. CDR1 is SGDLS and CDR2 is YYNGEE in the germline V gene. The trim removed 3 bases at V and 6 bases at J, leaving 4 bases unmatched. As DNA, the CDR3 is TGTGCCAGCAGCGCGACTAGCGGGGTTGCCGGGGAGCTGTTTTTT. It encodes CASSATSGVAGELFF.

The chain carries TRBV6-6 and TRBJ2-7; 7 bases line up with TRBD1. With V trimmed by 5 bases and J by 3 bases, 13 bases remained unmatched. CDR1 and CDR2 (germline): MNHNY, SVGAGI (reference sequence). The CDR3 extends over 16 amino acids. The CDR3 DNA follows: TGTGCCAGCAGTATTACGACCGGGACAGTCAACTACGAGCAGTACTTC. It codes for CASSITTGTVNYEQYF.

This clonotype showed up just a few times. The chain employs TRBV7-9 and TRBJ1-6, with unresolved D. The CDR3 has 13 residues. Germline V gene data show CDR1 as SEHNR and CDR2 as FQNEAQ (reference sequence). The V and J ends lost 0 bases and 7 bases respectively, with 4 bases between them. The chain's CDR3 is CASSLAINSPLHF. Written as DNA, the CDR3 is TGTGCCAGCAGCTTAGCAATAAATTCACCCCTCCACTTT.

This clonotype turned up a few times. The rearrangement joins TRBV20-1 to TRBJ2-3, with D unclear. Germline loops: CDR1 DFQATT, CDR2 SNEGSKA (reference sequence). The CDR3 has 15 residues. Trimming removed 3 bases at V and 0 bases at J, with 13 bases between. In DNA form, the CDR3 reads TGCAGTGCTAGTAGGGATTCGATAAGCACAGATACGCAGTATTTT. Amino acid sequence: CSASRDSISTDTQYF.

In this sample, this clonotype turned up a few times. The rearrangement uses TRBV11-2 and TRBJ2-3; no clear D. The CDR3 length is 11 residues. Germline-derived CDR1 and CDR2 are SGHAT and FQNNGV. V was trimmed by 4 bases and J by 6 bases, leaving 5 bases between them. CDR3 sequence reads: CASSWWDTQYF. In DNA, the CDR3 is TGTGCCAGCAGCTGGTGGGATACGCAGTATTTT.

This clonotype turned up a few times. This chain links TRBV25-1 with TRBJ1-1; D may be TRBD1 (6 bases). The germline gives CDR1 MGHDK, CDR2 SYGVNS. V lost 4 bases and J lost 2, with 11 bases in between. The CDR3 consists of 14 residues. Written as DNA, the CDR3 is TGTGCCAGCAGTGCTAAACAGGGTAACACTGAAGCTTTCTTT. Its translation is CASSAKQGNTEAFF.

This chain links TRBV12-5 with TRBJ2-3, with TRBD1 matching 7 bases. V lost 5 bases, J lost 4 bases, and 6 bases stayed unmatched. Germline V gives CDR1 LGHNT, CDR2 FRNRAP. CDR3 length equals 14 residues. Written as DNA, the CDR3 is TGTGCTAGTGGTACGGGACAGCCCTCAGATACGCAGTATTTT. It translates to CASGTGQPSDTQYF.

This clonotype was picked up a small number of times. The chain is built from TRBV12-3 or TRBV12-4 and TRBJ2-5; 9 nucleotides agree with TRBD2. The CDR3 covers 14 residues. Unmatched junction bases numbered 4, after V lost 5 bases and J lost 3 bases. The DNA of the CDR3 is TGTGCCAGCAGTGCTATAGCGGGGGAAGAGACCCAGTACTTC. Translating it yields CASSAIAGEETQYF.

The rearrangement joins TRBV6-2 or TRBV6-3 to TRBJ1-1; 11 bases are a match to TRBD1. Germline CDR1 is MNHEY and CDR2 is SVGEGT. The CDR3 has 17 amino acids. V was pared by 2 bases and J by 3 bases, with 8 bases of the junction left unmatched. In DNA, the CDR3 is TGTGCCAGCAGTTACGTTTGGGACAGGGGGTATGACACTGAAGCTTTCTTT. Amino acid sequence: CASSYVWDRGYDTEAFF.

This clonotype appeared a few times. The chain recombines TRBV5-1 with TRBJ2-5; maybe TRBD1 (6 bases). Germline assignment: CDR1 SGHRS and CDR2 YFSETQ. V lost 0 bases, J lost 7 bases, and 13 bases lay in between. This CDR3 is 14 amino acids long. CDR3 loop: CASSLGQKGVTQYF. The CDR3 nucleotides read TGCGCCAGCAGCTTGGGTCAGAAGGGGGTGACCCAGTACTTC. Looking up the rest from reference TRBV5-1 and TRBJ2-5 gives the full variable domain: KAGVTQTPRYLIKTRGQQVTLSCSPISGHRSVSWYQQTPGQGLQFLFEYFSETQRNKGNFPGRFSGRQFSNSRSEMNVSTLELGDSALYLCASSLGQKGVTQYFGPGTRLLVL.